Shown below are 25 T cell receptor beta chains from a single sample sequenced in a study of vaccination and CD4 T cells after COVID-19. Sequence data for DNA of cultured CD4+ T cells were generated by the Oncomine TCR Beta short-read assay. From the PCR reads, TCRdb called clonotypes with MiXCR, one entry per CDR3 protein. The repertoire holds 15,000 to 20,000 distinct CDR3 sequences, with roughly three fifths as singletons. Treatment specified: approximately 11-day PBMC culture with coronavirus spike peptide pools or control peptides (ViraFEST assay). These receptors' targets are unknown. The sequenced sample was CD4+ T cells from blood, cultured in vitro. The receptors come from a human donor who had recovered from COVID-19.

V usage is TRBV7-2 and J usage is TRBJ2-1; D gene unclear. Germline V gene sequence: CDR1 SGHTA, CDR2 FQGNSA. The CDR3 is made up of 15 amino acids. V lost 0 bases and J lost 4, with 10 bases in between. CDR3 residues: CASSLAFGLYNEQFF. CDR3 nucleotides: TGTGCCAGCAGCTTAGCATTCGGGTTATACAATGAGCAGTTCTTC. The entire variable domain, with the rest obtained from reference TRBV7-2 and TRBJ2-1, is as follows: GAGVSQSPSNKVTEKGKDVELRCDPISGHTALYWYRQSLGQGLEFLIYFQGNSAPDKSGLPSDRFSAERTGGSVSTLTIQRTQQEDSAVYLCASSLAFGLYNEQFFGPGTRLTVL.

This clonotype was counted only a few times. This chain connects TRBV7-9 to TRBJ2-4; D call uncertain. V was cut by 2 bases and J by 5 bases, with 7 bases left in between. The CDR3 is made up of 13 amino acids. Germline assignment: CDR1 SEHNR and CDR2 FQNEAQ (reference sequence). The CDR3 reads CASSLSSQNIQYF. CDR3 coding DNA: TGTGCCAGCAGCTTATCCAGCCAAAACATTCAGTACTTC. The variable domain in full, completed from reference TRBV7-9 and TRBJ2-4, reads DTGVSQNPRHKITKRGQNVTFRCDPISEHNRLYWYRQTLGQGPEFLTYFQNEAQLEKSRLLSDRFSAERPKGSFSTLEIQRTEQGDSAMYLCASSLSSQNIQYFGAGTRLSVL.

This clonotype was detected once. This chain connects TRBV28 to TRBJ2-5; D unclear. V dropped 5 bases and J dropped 0 bases, with 7 bases sitting between them. CDR3 length: 13 amino acids. Germline CDR1 and CDR2: MDHEN and SYDVKM. The CDR3 sequence: CASSVGNQETQYF. DNA of the CDR3: TGTGCCAGCAGTGTGGGCAACCAAGAGACCCAGTACTTC. The full variable domain, in which reference TRBV28 and TRBJ2-5 provide the parts outside the CDR3, is DVKVTQSSRYLVKRTGEKVFLECVQDMDHENMFWYRQDPGLGLRLIYFSYDVKMKEKGDIPEGYSVSREKKERFSLILESASTNQTSMYLCASSVGNQETQYFGPGTRLLVL.

V gene TRBV7-2 combines with J gene TRBJ2-1; 13 nucleotides match TRBD2. This CDR3 spans 15 amino acids. V gave up 1 base and J gave up 6 bases; unmatched junction bases: 0. CDR1 is SGHTA and CDR2 is FQGNSA in the germline V gene. CDR3 sequence (DNA): TGTGCCAGCAGCTTAGGGACTAGCGGGAGCAATGAGCAGTTCTTC. It translates to CASSLGTSGSNEQFF.

This clonotype is a singleton in its sample. V usage is TRBV7-3 and J usage is TRBJ2-2; D tentatively reads TRBD1 or TRBD2 (5 bases each). The length of the CDR3 is 16 residues. Germline CDR1 SGHTA, CDR2 FQGTGA. V lost 1 base, J lost 6 bases, and 15 bases lay in between. Written as DNA, the CDR3 is TGTGCCAGCAGCTTAAGTCGGGGCCCGGAGGCCGGGGAGCTGTTTTTT. Its translation: CASSLSRGPEAGELFF. Supplemented by reference TRBV7-3 and TRBJ2-2, the full variable domain reads GAGVSQTPSNKVTEKGKYVELRCDPISGHTALYWYRQSLGQGPEFLIYFQGTGAADDSGLPNDRFFAVRPEGSVSTLKIQRTERGDSAVYLCASSLSRGPEAGELFFGEGSRLTVL.

This clonotype was detected a few times. The V gene is TRBV11-3, the J gene TRBJ2-7, with a possible D match to TRBD2 (7 bases). The germline V gene has CDR1 SGHNT and CDR2 YENEEA. V was trimmed by 5 bases and J by 3 bases, leaving 11 bases between them. This CDR3 comprises 13 residues. The CDR3 here is CASSQGRGYEQYF. DNA of the CDR3: TGTGCCAGCAGCCAGGGGAGGGGCTACGAGCAGTACTTC.

This chain joins TRBV2 and TRBJ1-6, with unresolved D. V was clipped by 5 bases and J by 10 bases, with 15 bases between them. The germline CDR1 and CDR2 sequences are SNHLY and FYNNEI. The length of the CDR3 is 14 residues. The DNA for the CDR3 is TGTGCCAGCAGTTTACTTGTAACGGTCTCACCCCTCCACTTT. It is translated as CASSLLVTVSPLHF.

This chain joins TRBV7-2 and TRBJ2-1; D could derive from TRBD1 or TRBD2 (5 bases each). V was pared by 2 bases and J by 0 bases, with 11 bases between. There are 16 residues in the CDR3. Germline V CDR1 and CDR2: SGHTA, FQGNSA. CDR3 amino acids: CASSLFPGSSYNEQFF. The DNA of the CDR3 is TGTGCCAGCAGCTTATTTCCAGGGAGCTCCTACAATGAGCAGTTCTTC.

This clonotype was observed a handful of times. This chain joins TRBV7-3 and TRBJ1-2, with D perhaps matching TRBD1 (6 bases). The germline CDR1 and CDR2 sequences are SGHTA and FQGTGA. The CDR3 loop spans 14 amino acids. Trimming left V 4 bases short and J 4 bases short, with 13 bases between. The chain's CDR3 is CASSSTGGRYGYTF. The CDR3 DNA is TGTGCCAGCAGCTCAACGGGGGGCCGCTATGGCTACACCTTC.

By share, this clonotype ranks as medium-sized. The rearrangement links TRBV7-3 to TRBJ1-2; maybe TRBD1 (5 bases). Germline lookup yields CDR1 SGHTA and CDR2 FQGTGA. The CDR3 spans 14 residues. V was trimmed by 5 bases and J by 2 bases, leaving 12 bases between them. The CDR3 DNA follows: TGTGCCAGCAGCGCACTGGCAGGGAACTATGGCTACACCTTC. This gives the protein CASSALAGNYGYTF.

There are a few counts of this clonotype. V and J are TRBV6-2 or TRBV6-3 and TRBJ1-2, with D perhaps TRBD1 (5 bases). The CDR3 consists of 15 residues. Trimming left V 8 bases short and J 2 bases short, with 18 bases between. CDR1 is MNHEY and CDR2 is SVGEGT in the germline V gene. CDR3 loop: CASANPSGGNYGYTF. The CDR3 DNA is TGTGCCAGCGCAAACCCCTCCGGGGGAAACTATGGCTACACCTTC.

This chain links TRBV12-3 or TRBV12-4 with TRBJ1-1; D might be TRBD1 (6 bases). Trimming left V 8 bases short and J 0 bases short, with 13 bases between. The CDR3 sequence is 14 residues long. The CDR3 DNA follows: TGTGCCAGCCTCCGGGGGGCGATGAACACTGAAGCTTTCTTT. Amino acid sequence: CASLRGAMNTEAFF.

This chain uses TRBV6-2 or TRBV6-3 with TRBJ1-5; perhaps TRBD1 as D (5 bases). The V gene's germline CDR1 is MNHEY and CDR2 SVGEGT. CDR3 length equals 16 residues. Trimming removed 6 bases from V and 2 bases from J, with 17 bases in between. For the CDR3, the DNA is TGTGCCAGCAGACCCCCGGGGGTCGTAGGCAATCAGCCCCAGCATTTT. Amino acid sequence: CASRPPGVVGNQPQHF.

V is TRBV7-3 and J is TRBJ2-4, with 10 bases that match TRBD2. The V and J ends lost 0 bases and 1 base, in that order; junction bases with no gene match: 3. Germline V gene lookup returns CDR1 SGHTA and CDR2 FQGTGA. This CDR3 comprises 17 residues. In DNA, the CDR3 is TGTGCCAGCAGCTTAACTCGAGCGGGAGGGGCCAAAAACATTCAGTACTTC. Amino acids: CASSLTRAGGAKNIQYF.

This clonotype was seen a handful of times. The V call is TRBV15, the J call TRBJ2-3, with 9 bases identical to TRBD1. Germline values: CDR1 LNHNV, CDR2 YYDKDF (reference sequence). The CDR3 is 14 amino acids. Losses at the gene ends were 5 bases for V and 1 base for J; bases not matched to a gene: 1. CDR3: CATSRDRGTDTQYF. CDR3 DNA: TGTGCCACCAGCCGGGACAGGGGCACAGATACGCAGTATTTT.

J is TRBJ2-7 and V is TRBV15; no clear D. The CDR3 is made up of 12 amino acids. V was cut by 0 bases and J by 4 bases, with 4 bases left in between. Germline CDR1 is LNHNV and CDR2 is YYDKDF (reference sequence). This CDR3 reads CATSRDRYEQYF. The DNA of the CDR3 is TGTGCCACCAGCAGAGATAGGTACGAGCAGTACTTC.

The CDR3: CASSMAGYNTEAFF. CDR3 sequence (DNA): TGTGCCAGCAGCATGGCGGGGTATAACACTGAAGCTTTCTTT. This chain links TRBV5-5 with TRBJ1-1; D is unresolved. The CDR3 totals 14 residues. V was trimmed by 4 bases and J by 2 bases, leaving 12 bases between them. The germline CDR1 and CDR2 sequences are SGHKS and YYEKEE (reference sequence).

V usage is TRBV6-5 and J usage is TRBJ1-2; 7 bases match TRBD1. The CDR3 runs 14 residues. The V segment lost 0 bases and the J segment 7 bases; nucleotides outside the gene matches: 5. Germline-derived CDR1 and CDR2 are MNHEY and SVGAGI. The CDR3 loop reads CASSYSTGDSGYTF. The CDR3 bases are TGTGCCAGCAGTTACTCTACAGGGGATAGTGGCTACACCTTC.

The chain recombines TRBV20-1 with TRBJ2-7; the D gene is possibly TRBD1 (6 bases). CDR1 is DFQATT and CDR2 is SNEGSKA in the germline V gene (reference sequence). The CDR3 runs 15 residues. The V gene lost 5 bases and the J gene lost 1 base, with 18 bases spanning the gap. The CDR3 loop reads CSARAPGHTSYEQYF. The CDR3, as DNA: TGCAGTGCTCGCGCGCCGGGACACACTTCCTACGAGCAGTACTTC.

This clonotype was found once. The J gene is TRBJ1-1, the V gene TRBV20-1; TRBD1 might be the D (5 bases). CDR1 is DFQATT and CDR2 is SNEGSKA in the germline V gene (reference sequence). Trimming removed 5 bases from V and 7 bases from J, with 14 bases in between. This CDR3 has 12 amino acids. CDR3 residues: CSAGQGAGEAFF. CDR3 coding DNA: TGCAGTGCTGGACAAGGGGCTGGTGAAGCTTTCTTT.

This clonotype has just a few counts. The chain couples TRBV19 to TRBJ1-5; D not resolved. CDR1 and CDR2 (germline): LNHDA, SQIVND (reference sequence). Trimming left V 6 bases short and J 0 bases short, with 6 bases between. The CDR3 contains 13 residues. The CDR3 reads CASSKASNQPQHF. DNA for the CDR3: TGTGCCAGTAGCAAGGCTAGCAATCAGCCCCAGCATTTT.

The CDR3 nucleotides are TGTGCCAGCAGCTTAGAGATTTTGGGTAGCGGCCTCACAGATACGCAGTATTTT. Translating gives CASSLEILGSGLTDTQYF. The rearrangement links TRBV7-2 to TRBJ2-3; TRBD2 might be the D (6 bases). The CDR3 length is 18 residues. V was cut by 1 base and J by 2 bases, with 19 bases left in between. Germline CDR1 reads SGHTA; CDR2 reads FQGNSA.

This clonotype was counted a few times. The CDR3 coding sequence is TGCAGCGTCGTCCTGACGGGATTAACCTACGAGCAGTACTTC. Protein sequence: CSVVLTGLTYEQYF. This chain joins TRBV29-1 and TRBJ2-7, with D possibly being TRBD2 (5 bases). This CDR3 region has 14 residues. Trimming removed 6 bases at V and 2 bases at J, with 17 bases between. Looked up from germline, CDR1 is SQVTM and CDR2 is ANQGSEA.

The V gene is TRBV7-2, the J gene TRBJ2-1, with D hard to call. Germline CDR1 SGHTA, CDR2 FQGNSA. This CDR3 is 16 amino acids long. V shed 1 base and J shed 0 bases, with 10 bases lying between them. The CDR3 DNA reads TGTGCCAGCAGCTTAGAGGGCATAATCTCCTACAATGAGCAGTTCTTC. Its translation: CASSLEGIISYNEQFF.

The chain carries TRBV20-1 and TRBJ2-3; TRBD1 aligns across 8 bases. Germline assignment: CDR1 DFQATT and CDR2 SNEGSKA (reference sequence). The length of the CDR3 is 15 residues. V dropped 5 bases and J dropped 2; count of bases not matched to a gene: 9. The CDR3 nucleotides are TGCAGTGCTGAGGGCACACAGGGGGTCACAGATACGCAGTATTTT. Translation: CSAEGTQGVTDTQYF.